Listed below are T cell receptor beta chains from one sample, sequenced in a study of T cell changes during pregnancy in multiple sclerosis. The repertoire was sequenced with immunoSEQ multiplex PCR; TCRdb's copy has only in-frame clones and lacks some. This table holds some 44,000 clones, roughly 92% found once. Sample: CD4+ T cells from peripheral blood mononuclear cells, taken in the third trimester of pregnancy. The receptors originated from a female donor with multiple sclerosis, enrolled in a pregnancy study. CDR3s include the opening cysteine and the closing phenylalanine or tryptophan. D genes are given only for firm matches. Expanded clones get a size class; other rows say once, few or many, or leave the size out.

CDR3aa: CASSIRGGNEQYF
CDR3nt: TGTGCCAGTAGTATACGGGGGGGCAACGAGCAGTACTTC
j_gene: TRBJ2-7
d_gene: TRBD2
abundance: NA
v_gene: TRBV19

CDR3aa: CASSPQETGGGPEAFF
CDR3nt: TGTGCCAGCTCACCCCAGGAGACAGGCGGGGGCCCTGAAGCTTTCTTT
j_gene: TRBJ1-1
d_gene: NA
abundance: NA
v_gene: TRBV18

CDR3aa: CASSEAGLAPGDTQYF
CDR3nt: TGTGCCAGCAGTGAAGCGGGCCTAGCGCCTGGAGATACGCAGTATTTT
j_gene: TRBJ2-3
d_gene: NA
abundance: NA
v_gene: TRBV2

CDR3aa: CASSSLAATGELFF
CDR3nt: TGTGCCAGCAGTAGTCTAGCGGCCACCGGGGAGCTGTTTTTT
j_gene: TRBJ2-2
d_gene: TRBD2
abundance: once
v_gene: TRBV6-4

CDR3aa: CASSSTSEKADTQYF
CDR3nt: TGTGCCAGCAGCTCGACTAGCGAAAAGGCAGATACGCAGTATTTT
j_gene: TRBJ2-3
d_gene: TRBD2
abundance: NA
v_gene: TRBV11-3

CDR3aa: CASSLAGGLLSYNEQFF
CDR3nt: TGTGCCAGCAGCTTAGCGGGAGGGCTTCTCTCCTACAATGAGCAGTTCTTC
j_gene: TRBJ2-1
d_gene: TRBD2
abundance: NA
v_gene: TRBV13

CDR3aa: CASSSESGLGRNEQFF
CDR3nt: TGCGCCAGCAGCTCGGAATCGGGACTAGGTAGGAATGAGCAGTTCTTC
j_gene: TRBJ2-1
d_gene: TRBD2
abundance: NA
v_gene: TRBV5-1

CDR3aa: CASSQVFGGETQYF
CDR3nt: TGCGCCAGCAGCCAAGTCTTCGGGGGTGAGACCCAGTACTTC
j_gene: TRBJ2-5
d_gene: NA
abundance: NA
v_gene: TRBV4-1

CDR3aa: CASSLTANTEAFF
CDR3nt: TGTGCCAGCAGCCTTACAGCGAACACTGAAGCTTTCTTT
j_gene: TRBJ1-1
d_gene: NA
abundance: NA
v_gene: TRBV7-9

CDR3aa: CASSFAVRSSGNTIYF
CDR3nt: TGTGCCAGCAGCTTCGCGGTACGGAGCTCTGGAAACACCATATATTTT
j_gene: TRBJ1-3
d_gene: NA
abundance: NA
v_gene: TRBV7-2

CDR3aa: CASSLGGGTTRYEQYF
CDR3nt: TGTGCCAGCAGCTTAGGCGGTGGCACGACCCGTTACGAGCAGTACTTC
j_gene: TRBJ2-7
d_gene: NA
abundance: NA
v_gene: TRBV7-2

CDR3aa: CASSQSGGQETQYF
CDR3nt: TGTGCCAGCAGCCAATCAGGGGGCCAAGAGACCCAGTACTTC
j_gene: TRBJ2-5
d_gene: TRBD1
abundance: NA
v_gene: TRBV5-4

CDR3aa: CASSEARLAGFETQYF
CDR3nt: TGTGCCAGCAGTGAAGCCCGGTTGGCCGGGTTTGAGACCCAGTACTTC
j_gene: TRBJ2-5
d_gene: NA
abundance: NA
v_gene: TRBV6-1

CDR3aa: CASSLGGQGGNEQFF
CDR3nt: TGTGCCAGCAGCTTAGGTGGTCAGGGCGGCAATGAGCAGTTCTTC
j_gene: TRBJ2-1
d_gene: NA
abundance: NA
v_gene: TRBV7-2